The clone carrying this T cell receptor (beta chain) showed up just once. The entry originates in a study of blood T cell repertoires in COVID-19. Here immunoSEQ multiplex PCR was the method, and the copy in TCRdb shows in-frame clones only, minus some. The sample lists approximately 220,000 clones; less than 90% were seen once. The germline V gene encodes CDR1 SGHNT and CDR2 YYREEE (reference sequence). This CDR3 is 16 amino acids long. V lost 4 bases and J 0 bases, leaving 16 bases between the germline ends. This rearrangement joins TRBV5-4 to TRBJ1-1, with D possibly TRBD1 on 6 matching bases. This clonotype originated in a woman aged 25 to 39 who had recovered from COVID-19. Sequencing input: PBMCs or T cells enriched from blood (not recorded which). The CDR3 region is CASSPREGVVNTEAFF. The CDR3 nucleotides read TGTGCCAGCAGCCCCAGGGAGGGGGTCGTGAACACTGAAGCTTTCTTT. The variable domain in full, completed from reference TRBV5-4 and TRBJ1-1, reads ETGVTQSPTHLIKTRGQQVTLRCSSQSGHNTVSWYQQALGQGPQFIFQYYREEENGRGNFPPRFSGLQFPNYSSELNVNALELDDSALYLCASSPREGVVNTEAFFGQGTRLTVV.